A single sample gave rise to the 12 T cell receptor beta chains below, sequenced in a study of beta chain features in type 1 diabetes. All of the isolated RNA was reverse transcribed, so expressed TCRB transcripts were sequenced. TCRdb's copy holds only in-frame clones and misses some; the assay was immunoSEQ multiplex PCR. This sample carries about 280,000 clones, about 15% of them seen once, and the ten largest clones take less than 0.02%. Antigens for these TCRs are unknown. Regarding the study as a whole: Shortening of TCRB CDR3s, moderate but significant, appeared in all four CD4+ subsets of Type 1 diabetes patients.

The sample consisted of naive CD4+ T cells from blood. These receptors came from a man between 18 and 35 years old with type 1 diabetes.

This clone came up a few times. This chain's CDR3 is CASSLRPRAGELFF. The DNA of the CDR3 is TGCGCCAGCAGCTTGCGTCCGAGGGCCGGGGAGCTGTTTTTT. This rearrangement joins TRBV5-1 to TRBJ2-2; weak D call: TRBD2 (5 bases). CDR3 length equals 14 residues. Germline CDR1 SGHRS, CDR2 YFSETQ. V was cut by 1 base and J by 6 bases, with 10 bases left in between.

This sequence joins TRBV25-1 and TRBJ2-1, with D tentatively TRBD1 (6 bases). The V end was cut by 2 bases, the J end by 13 bases, with 12 bases between. The CDR3 totals 12 residues. Per germline, CDR1 MGHDK and CDR2 SYGVNS. CDR3 coding DNA: TGTGCCAGCAGTGAAGGATGGGGGCGACAGTTCTTC. This translates into CASSEGWGRQFF. Full variable domain (remainder filled in from reference TRBV25-1 and TRBJ2-1): EADIYQTPRYLVIGTGKKITLECSQTMGHDKMYWYQQDPGMELHLIHYSYGVNSTEKGDLSSESTVSRIRTEHFPLTLESARPSHTSQYLCASSEGWGRQFFGPGTRLTVL.

This sequence joins TRBV5-6 and TRBJ2-3, with TRBD2 as a possible D gene (5 bases). Germline V CDR1 and CDR2: SGHDT, YYEEEE. V lost 0 bases and J 2 bases, leaving 10 bases between the germline ends. The CDR3 extends over 15 amino acids. CDR3 sequence (DNA): TGTGCCAGCAGCTTGGCTACCGGACTCACAGATACGCAGTATTTT. It yields the protein CASSLATGLTDTQYF.

This chain links TRBV5-4 with TRBJ2-3; D remains ambiguous. The CDR3 has 12 amino acids. V was clipped by 1 base and J by 6 bases, with 6 bases between them. CDR1 SGHNT and CDR2 YYREEE come from the germline V gene (reference sequence). The CDR3 DNA reads TGTGCCAGCAGCTTGTGGGCGGATACGCAGTATTTT. It specifies CASSLWADTQYF.

This chain uses TRBV5-4 with TRBJ1-4; maybe TRBD1 (5 bases). Germline V gives CDR1 SGHNT, CDR2 YYREEE (reference sequence). This CDR3 is 16 amino acids long. V lost 3 bases and J lost 5, with 17 bases in between. This CDR3 is CASSSGGYYENEKLFF. In nucleotides, the CDR3 is TGTGCCAGCAGCTCGGGGGGGTATTACGAGAATGAAAAACTGTTTTTT.

The chain recombines TRBV7-6 with TRBJ2-3, with D possibly matching TRBD2 (6 bases). The V gene's germline CDR1 is SGHVS and CDR2 FNYEAQ. Trimming took 5 bases from V and 4 from J, leaving 22 bases between them. This CDR3 comprises 17 residues. The CDR3 nucleotides read TGTGCCAGCAGCCTCACCCTCCCCGGGCGGGGATCAGATACGCAGTATTTT. Residues: CASSLTLPGRGSDTQYF.

This clone was picked up a small number of times. The V call is TRBV28, the J call TRBJ2-1, with TRBD2 identical over 7 bases. The V and J ends lost 11 bases and 2 bases, in that order; junction bases with no gene match: 6. CDR3 length: 13 residues. Germline loops: CDR1 MDHEN, CDR2 SYDVKM. The CDR3, as DNA: TGTGCCGTCGGGGGGACGACCTACAATGAGCAGTTCTTC. Encoded protein: CAVGGTTYNEQFF.

The V gene is TRBV9, the J gene TRBJ2-7, with D possibly matching TRBD2 (6 bases). Germline loops: CDR1 SGDLS, CDR2 YYNGEE. Trimming took 0 bases from V and 6 from J, leaving 13 bases between them. The CDR3 sequence is 14 residues long. The CDR3 region is CASSVAGTRGEQYF. CDR3 DNA sequence: TGTGCCAGCAGCGTAGCCGGGACTCGCGGCGAGCAGTACTTC.

The chain links TRBV28 to TRBJ2-1; TRBD2 is a possible D gene (6 bases). The CDR3 sequence is 18 residues long. Germline assignment: CDR1 MDHEN and CDR2 SYDVKM. Trimming pared 1 base from V and 0 bases from J, leaving 16 bases between. The CDR3: CASSLFASRRGSYNEQFF. CDR3 DNA: TGTGCCAGCAGTTTATTCGCTAGCCGGCGGGGCTCCTACAATGAGCAGTTCTTC.

This clone showed up just a few times. The chain joins TRBV28 to TRBJ1-1; D may be TRBD1 (6 bases). The ends were cut back, 6 bases at V and 6 bases at J, with 20 bases in the middle. The CDR3 covers 15 residues. Per germline, CDR1 MDHEN and CDR2 SYDVKM. CDR3 loop: CASSPRGGRVSEAFF. The CDR3, as DNA: TGTGCCAGCAGCCCTCGGGGGGGGCGCGTATCTGAAGCTTTCTTT.

This clone has only a few counts. The chain uses TRBV29-1 and TRBJ2-3; TRBD1 matches at 8 bases. V shed 7 bases and J 5 bases; nucleotides not matched to a gene: 11. CDR3 length equals 14 residues. Germline CDR1 SQVTM, CDR2 ANQGSEA. The CDR3 loop is CSGAPQGAVDTQYF. In DNA form, the CDR3 reads TGCAGCGGAGCCCCCCAGGGGGCCGTAGATACGCAGTATTTT.

This clone was picked up a small number of times. The chain is built from TRBV7-2 and TRBJ1-2; 7 nucleotides line up with TRBD1. The V gene end was trimmed by 8 bases and the J gene end by 3 bases; junction bases not matched to a gene: 12. Per the germline V gene, CDR1 is SGHTA and CDR2 is FQGNSA. CDR3 size: 15 residues. The CDR3 spells CASGLRRGGDYGYTF. DNA for the CDR3: TGTGCCAGCGGATTAAGGCGAGGGGGCGACTATGGCTACACCTTC.